These T cell receptor beta chains were read from a single sample in a study of T cells in Graves' hyperthyroidism and ophthalmopathy. MiXCR was run by TCRdb on the multiplex PCR reads, yielding one entry per CDR3 protein. This sample has roughly 380,000 distinct CDR3 sequences; about 19% occur once, and the top ten carry 3.7%. Sequencing was carried out using blood. Receptors were obtained from a woman younger than 30 with Graves' hyperthyroidism. The CDR3 runs from the conserved cysteine through the conserved F or W. D genes are given only for firm matches. Not every row has a clone size; where given, it reads once, few, many or a size class.

j_gene	v_gene	abundance	d_gene	CDR3aa	CDR3nt
TRBJ2-3	TRBV7-7	-	-	CASSNIHTDTQYF	TGTGCTAGCAGCAATATCCACACAGATACGCAGTATTTT
TRBJ1-5	TRBV20-1	-	-	CSARRTGCNQPQHF	TGCAGTGCTAGACGGACGGGGTGCAATCAGCCCCAGCATTTT
TRBJ2-2	TRBV7-3	-	TRBD1	CASSLSGTGGPGELFF	TGTGCCAGCAGCTTGTCCGGGACAGGGGGGCCCGGGGAGCTGTTTTTT
TRBJ2-5	TRBV6-1	many	-	CASARETNQETQYF	TGTGCCAGTGCCCGGGAAACGAACCAAGAGACCCAGTACTTC
TRBJ1-1	TRBV5-1	many	TRBD1	CASSLDRVTLNTEAFF	TGCGCCAGCAGCTTAGACAGGGTAACTCTGAACACTGAAGCTTTCTTT
TRBJ2-7	TRBV20-1	-	-	CSAGGTAAMGEQYF	TGCAGTGCTGGAGGGACAGCGGCGATGGGCGAGCAGTACTTC
TRBJ2-2	TRBV11-2	many	TRBD1	CASSHAGQGITGELFF	TGTGCCAGCAGCCATGCCGGACAGGGAATCACCGGGGAGCTGTTTTTT
TRBJ2-7	TRBV3-1	many	-	CASSQDRASEQYF	TGTGCCAGCAGCCAAGACAGGGCGAGCGAGCAGTACTTC
TRBJ2-5	TRBV24-1	many	-	CATSDQTRDEETQYF	TGTGCCACCAGTGACCAGACCCGAGACGAGGAGACCCAGTACTTC
TRBJ1-2	TRBV20-1	many	-	CSAREGGGNGYTF	TGCAGTGCTAGAGAAGGAGGGGGAAATGGCTACACCTTC
TRBJ2-7	TRBV12-3/TRBV12-4	many	TRBD1	CANRTGTGSYEQYF	TGTGCCAACAGAACCGGGACAGGCTCCTACGAGCAGTACTTC
TRBJ2-5	TRBV15	few	-	CATSRDEVTQYF	TGTGCCACCAGCAGAGATGAGGTGACCCAGTACTTC
TRBJ1-6	TRBV6-5	-	-	CASSFRGENSPLHF	TGTGCCAGCAGTTTCAGGGGAGAGAATTCACCCCTCCACTTT
TRBJ2-2	TRBV4-2	-	-	CASSQDKTVRLGELFF	TGTGCCAGCAGCCAAGATAAGACAGTTCGCCTCGGGGAGCTGTTTTTT
TRBJ1-2	TRBV12-3/TRBV12-4	many	TRBD1	CASSLALSGGSGYTF	TGTGCCAGCAGTTTAGCGCTGTCAGGGGGCAGTGGCTACACCTTC
TRBJ1-3	TRBV11-2	many	TRBD1	CASSFGTVSGNTIYF	TGTGCCAGCAGCTTCGGGACAGTCTCTGGAAACACCATATATTTT
TRBJ2-6	TRBV5-2	-	-	CASSGGSDTSGANVLTF	TGTGCCAGCTCCGGGGGCAGTGATACTTCTGGGGCCAACGTCCTGACTTTC
TRBJ2-7	TRBV7-8	-	TRBD2	CASSIGLAETYEQYF	TGTGCCAGCAGCATCGGACTAGCGGAGACGTACGAGCAGTACTTC
TRBJ1-2	TRBV19	-	TRBD1	CASSIDRGNYGYTF	TGTGCCAGTAGTATCGACAGGGGGAACTATGGCTACACCTTC
TRBJ2-7	TRBV6-1	-	-	CATTGPKGEQYF	TGTGCCACGACCGGGCCCAAAGGCGAGCAGTACTTC
TRBJ1-2	TRBV7-2	-	-	CASSSGLENYGYTF	TGTGCCAGCAGCTCGGGACTGGAGAACTATGGCTACACCTTC
TRBJ1-2	TRBV10-2	many	TRBD1	CASYTDRADHGYTF	TGCGCCAGCTATACCGACAGGGCGGATCATGGCTACACCTTC
TRBJ2-7	TRBV15	many	-	CATSAYLARYEQYF	TGTGCCACCAGCGCGTATCTAGCTCGGTACGAGCAGTACTTC
TRBJ2-5	TRBV7-8	-	-	CASSLPQGGSGKTQYF	TGTGCCAGCAGCTTACCCCAGGGGGGGTCAGGAAAGACCCAGTACTTC
TRBJ1-2	TRBV12-3/TRBV12-4	many	TRBD1	CASSLQGADGYTF	TGTGCCAGCAGTTTACAGGGGGCTGATGGCTACACCTTC
TRBJ1-5	TRBV20-1	many	TRBD1	CSARDFITGTAPNSNQPQHF	TGCAGTGCTAGAGACTTTATAACCGGGACAGCCCCAAATAGCAATCAGCCCCAGCATTTT
TRBJ1-1	TRBV10-2	many	-	CASIRGAMNTEAFF	TGCGCCAGCATTCGCGGGGCAATGAACACTGAAGCTTTCTTT
TRBJ2-7	TRBV5-1	many	-	CASSSQNRDEQYF	TGCGCCAGCAGCTCCCAGAACAGGGACGAGCAGTACTTC
TRBJ2-5	TRBV6-5	many	TRBD2	CASSYGGGRQETQYF	TGTGCCAGCAGTTACGGCGGGGGGCGCCAAGAGACCCAGTACTTC
TRBJ1-2	TRBV28	many	-	CASSPQGYGYTF	TGTGCCAGCAGTCCACAGGGCTATGGCTACACCTTC
TRBJ2-5	TRBV7-3	many	TRBD1	CASSFTGGREETQYF	TGTGCCAGCAGCTTCACAGGGGGCCGGGAAGAGACCCAGTACTTC
TRBJ1-1	TRBV29-1	many	-	CSAVDSQVTEAFF	TGCAGCGCCGTGGACAGCCAAGTCACTGAAGCTTTCTTT
TRBJ2-5	TRBV20-1	few	-	CSAAPETQYF	TGCAGTGCTGCCCCTGAGACCCAGTACTTC
TRBJ1-2	TRBV27	once	-	CASSPGGAAAIPGYTF	TGTGCCAGCAGTCCCGGGGGGGCAGCCGCGATACCCGGCTACACCTTC
TRBJ2-2	TRBV20-1	many	-	CSARDPAYTGELFF	TGCAGTGCTAGAGACCCAGCTTACACCGGGGAGCTGTTTTTT
TRBJ2-5	TRBV12-3/TRBV12-4	-	TRBD1	CASRVRGQETQYF	TGTGCCAGCAGAGTCAGGGGGCAAGAGACCCAGTACTTC
TRBJ1-5	TRBV19	many	-	CASSIAPEEQPQHF	TGTGCCAGTAGTATAGCGCCAGAAGAACAGCCTCAGCATTTT
TRBJ1-1	TRBV27	many	-	CASSFSGRTEAFF	TGTGCCAGCAGTTTTTCCGGGCGGACTGAAGCTTTCTTT
TRBJ1-5	TRBV6-1	-	-	CASRVSRGNQPQHF	TGTGCCAGCAGGGTGAGCAGGGGCAATCAGCCCCAGCATTTT
TRBJ1-1	TRBV6-5	many	-	CASTMGDVNTEAFF	TGTGCCAGCACTATGGGGGACGTGAACACTGAAGCTTTCTTT
TRBJ1-3	TRBV10-3	many	TRBD1	CAISDRDRSNTIYF	TGTGCCATCAGTGATAGGGACAGATCAAACACCATATATTTT
TRBJ1-6	TRBV5-1	-	-	CASRSAQGSFYSPLHF	TGCGCCAGCAGAAGCGCTCAGGGCTCGTTTTATTCACCCCTCCACTTT
TRBJ2-7	TRBV20-1	-	TRBD1	CSARDRADYEQYF	TGCAGTGCTAGGGACAGGGCGGACTACGAGCAGTACTTC
TRBJ2-5	TRBV24-1	few	TRBD2	CATSDFSSGGLQETQYF	TGTGCCACCAGTGATTTTTCCAGCGGGGGCCTCCAAGAGACCCAGTACTTC
TRBJ1-5	TRBV30	-	-	CALKSSRTENSNQPQHF	TGTGCCCTGAAATCGTCGAGGACAGAAAATAGCAATCAGCCCCAGCATTTT